A selection of T cell receptor beta chains follows, all from one sample in a study of cytomegalovirus exposure and HLA in healthy donors. TCRdb's copy holds only in-frame clones and misses some; the assay was immunoSEQ multiplex PCR. The data hold some 60,000 clones, with about 89% observed a single time. Sequencing used PBMCs. The receptors here all came from a man aged 18 to 29 in good health and CMV-seronegative. The conserved cysteine and the conserved F or W are not part of the CDR3 here.

V | CDR3
TRBV2 | ASSVGGDVGQPQH
TRBV28 | ASSRGQGLR
TRBV4-1 | ASSRGDSAGTEAF
TRBV2 | ASHGGVIGELF
TRBV6-5 | ASSYSAGGPLETQY
TRBV28 | ASSSQATEAF
TRBV13 | ASSLTGENTEAF
TRBV4-1 | ASSQDLGGPRETQY
TRBV7-7 | ASSLPTRQGNNEQF
TRBV27 | ASSGGGRKLF
TRBV29-1 | SVGGHLQGGEQF
TRBV6-5 | ASIPRASGNYGYT
TRBV6-1 | ASSGGGANEKLF
TRBV6-6 | ASISGWRYTEAF
TRBV6-1 | ASIRDSNSPLH
TRBV7-9 | ASSSPGLVNGEQF
TRBV19 | ASSPGTGGYEQY